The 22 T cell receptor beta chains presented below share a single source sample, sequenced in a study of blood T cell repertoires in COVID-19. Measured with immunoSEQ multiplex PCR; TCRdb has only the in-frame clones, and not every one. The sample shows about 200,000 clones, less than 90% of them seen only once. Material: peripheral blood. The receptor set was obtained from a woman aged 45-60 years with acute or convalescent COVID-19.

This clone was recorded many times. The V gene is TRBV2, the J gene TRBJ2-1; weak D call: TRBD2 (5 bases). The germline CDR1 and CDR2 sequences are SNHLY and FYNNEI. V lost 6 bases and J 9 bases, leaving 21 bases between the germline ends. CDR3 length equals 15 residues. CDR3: CASSPEGRVVGEQFF. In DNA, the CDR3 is TGTGCCAGCAGCCCGGAAGGGAGAGTTGTTGGTGAGCAGTTCTTC.

This CDR3 reads CASSQDWLLPQHF. The CDR3 region has the DNA TGCGCCAGCAGCCAAGATTGGCTGTTGCCCCAGCATTTT. V usage is TRBV4-1 and J usage is TRBJ1-5, with unresolved D. Germline values: CDR1 MGHRA, CDR2 YSYEKL. The CDR3 consists of 13 residues. The V and J ends lost 0 bases and 9 bases respectively, with 9 bases between them.

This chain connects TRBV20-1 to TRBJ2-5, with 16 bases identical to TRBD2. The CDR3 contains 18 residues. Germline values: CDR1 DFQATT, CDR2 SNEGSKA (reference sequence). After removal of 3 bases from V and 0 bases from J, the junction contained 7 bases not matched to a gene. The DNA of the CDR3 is TGCAGTGCTAGTCCCCCGGGACTAGCGGGAGGGTACCAAGAGACCCAGTACTTC. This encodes CSASPPGLAGGYQETQYF.

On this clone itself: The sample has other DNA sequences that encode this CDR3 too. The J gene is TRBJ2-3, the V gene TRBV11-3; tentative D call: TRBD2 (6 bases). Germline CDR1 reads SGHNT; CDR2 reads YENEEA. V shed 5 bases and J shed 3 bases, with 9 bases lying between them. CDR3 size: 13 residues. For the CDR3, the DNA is TGTGCCAGCAGCCCGGGGACTACAGATACGCAGTATTTT. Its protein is CASSPGTTDTQYF.

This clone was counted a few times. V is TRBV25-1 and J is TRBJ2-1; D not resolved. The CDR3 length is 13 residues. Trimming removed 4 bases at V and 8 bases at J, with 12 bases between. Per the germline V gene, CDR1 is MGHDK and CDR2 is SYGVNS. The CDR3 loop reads CASSVWAGDEQFF. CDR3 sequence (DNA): TGTGCCAGCAGTGTCTGGGCAGGCGATGAGCAGTTCTTC.

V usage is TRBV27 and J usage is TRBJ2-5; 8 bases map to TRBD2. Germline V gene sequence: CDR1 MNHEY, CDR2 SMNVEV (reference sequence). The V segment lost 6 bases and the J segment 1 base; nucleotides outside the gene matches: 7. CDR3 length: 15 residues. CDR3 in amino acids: CASRPGGGPQETQYF. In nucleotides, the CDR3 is TGTGCCAGCAGACCCGGGGGGGGTCCCCAAGAGACCCAGTACTTC.

CDR3 coding DNA: TGTGCCAGCAGCGTAAGACACTTCTCTGGGGCCAACGTCCTGACTTTC. This codes for CASSVRHFSGANVLTF. The rearrangement joins TRBV5-5 to TRBJ2-6; D remains unclear. V was clipped by 4 bases and J by 0 bases, with 11 bases between them. This CDR3 is 16 amino acids long. The germline CDR1 and CDR2 sequences are SGHKS and YYEKEE (reference sequence).

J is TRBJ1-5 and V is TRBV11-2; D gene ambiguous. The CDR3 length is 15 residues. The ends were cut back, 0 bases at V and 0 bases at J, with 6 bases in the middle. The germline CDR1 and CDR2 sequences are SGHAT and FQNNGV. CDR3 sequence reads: CASSLDSYSNQPQHF. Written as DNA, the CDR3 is TGTGCCAGCAGCTTAGACAGTTATAGCAATCAGCCCCAGCATTTT.

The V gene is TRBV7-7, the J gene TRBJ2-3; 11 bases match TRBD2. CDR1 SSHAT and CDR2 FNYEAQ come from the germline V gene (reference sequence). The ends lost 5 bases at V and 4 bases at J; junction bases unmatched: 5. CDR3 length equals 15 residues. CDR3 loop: CASSLVAGGADTQYF. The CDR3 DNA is TGTGCCAGCAGCCTAGTAGCGGGGGGGGCAGATACGCAGTATTTT.

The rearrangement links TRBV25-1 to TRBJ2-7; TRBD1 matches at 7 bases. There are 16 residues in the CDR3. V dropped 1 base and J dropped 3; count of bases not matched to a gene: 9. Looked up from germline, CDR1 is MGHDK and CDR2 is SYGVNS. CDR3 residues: CASSESRQGRNYEQYF. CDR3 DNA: TGTGCCAGCAGTGAATCGCGACAGGGAAGGAACTACGAGCAGTACTTC.

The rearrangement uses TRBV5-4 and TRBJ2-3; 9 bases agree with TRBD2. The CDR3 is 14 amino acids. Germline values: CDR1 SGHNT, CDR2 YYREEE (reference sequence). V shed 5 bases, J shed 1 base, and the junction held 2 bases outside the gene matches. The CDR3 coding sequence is TGTGCCAGCAGAGAGCGGGGGGGCACAGATACGCAGTATTTT. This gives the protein CASRERGGTDTQYF.

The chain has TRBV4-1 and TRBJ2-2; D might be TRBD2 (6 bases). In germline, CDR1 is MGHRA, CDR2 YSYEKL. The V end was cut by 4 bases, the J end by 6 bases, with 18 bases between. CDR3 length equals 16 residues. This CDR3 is CASSLRHTEGSGELFF. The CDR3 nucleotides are TGCGCCAGCAGCCTCCGACACACGGAGGGTTCCGGGGAGCTGTTTTTT.

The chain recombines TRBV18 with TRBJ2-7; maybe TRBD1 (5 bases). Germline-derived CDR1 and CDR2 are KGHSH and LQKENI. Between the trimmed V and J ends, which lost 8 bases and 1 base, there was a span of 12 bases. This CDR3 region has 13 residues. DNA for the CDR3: TGTGCCAGCAACCAGGGTGTTTCCTACGAGCAGTACTTC. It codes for CASNQGVSYEQYF. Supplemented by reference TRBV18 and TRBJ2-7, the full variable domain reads NAGVMQNPRHLVRRRGQEARLRCSPMKGHSHVYWYRQLPEEGLKFMVYLQKENIIDESGMPKERFSAEFPKEGPSILRIQQVVRGDSAAYFCASNQGVSYEQYFGPGTRLTVT.

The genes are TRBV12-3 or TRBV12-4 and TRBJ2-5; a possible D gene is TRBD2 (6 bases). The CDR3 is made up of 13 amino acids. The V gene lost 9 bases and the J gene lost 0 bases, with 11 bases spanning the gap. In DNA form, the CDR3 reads TGTGCCAGTAGAGGAGGGAACCAAGAGACCCAGTACTTC. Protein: CASRGGNQETQYF.

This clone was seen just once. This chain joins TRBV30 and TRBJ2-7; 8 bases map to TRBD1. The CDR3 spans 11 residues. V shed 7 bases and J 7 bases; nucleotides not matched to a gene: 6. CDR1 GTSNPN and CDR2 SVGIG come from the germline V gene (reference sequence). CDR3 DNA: TGTGCCTCAAGGACAGGGTTTGAGCAGTACTTC. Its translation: CASRTGFEQYF. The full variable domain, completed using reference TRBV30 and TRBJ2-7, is SQTIHQWPATLVQPVGSPLSLECTVEGTSNPNLYWYRQAAGRGLQLLFYSVGIGQISSEVPQNLSASRPQDRQFILSSKKLLLSDSGFYLCASRTGFEQYFGPGTRLTVT.

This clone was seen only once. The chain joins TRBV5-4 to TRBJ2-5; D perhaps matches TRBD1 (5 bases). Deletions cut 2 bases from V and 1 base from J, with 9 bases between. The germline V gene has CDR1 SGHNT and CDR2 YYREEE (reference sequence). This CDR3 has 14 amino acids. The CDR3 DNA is TGTGCCAGCAGCTTCGGGCAGGGCCAAGAGACCCAGTACTTC. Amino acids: CASSFGQGQETQYF.

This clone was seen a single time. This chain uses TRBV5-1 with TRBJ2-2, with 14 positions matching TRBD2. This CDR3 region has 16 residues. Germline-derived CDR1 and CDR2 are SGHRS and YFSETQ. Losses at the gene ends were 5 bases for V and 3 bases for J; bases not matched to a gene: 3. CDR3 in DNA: TGCGCCAGCAGTTGGGGACTAGCGGGGGACACCGGGGAGCTGTTTTTT. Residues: CASSWGLAGDTGELFF.

CDR3 sequence (DNA): TGTGCCAGCAGCTTTTCAGGGGATGTGAACACTGAAGCTTTCTTT. It codes for CASSFSGDVNTEAFF. The chain uses TRBV5-6 and TRBJ1-1; D perhaps matches TRBD1 (6 bases). The CDR3 is 15 amino acids. V lost 2 bases and J 0 bases, leaving 11 bases between the germline ends. Per the germline V gene, CDR1 is SGHDT and CDR2 is YYEEEE.

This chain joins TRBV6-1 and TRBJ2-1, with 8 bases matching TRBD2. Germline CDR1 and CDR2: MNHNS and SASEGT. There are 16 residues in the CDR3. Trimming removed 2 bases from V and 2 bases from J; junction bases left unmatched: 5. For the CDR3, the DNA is TGTGCCAGCAGTGAACCCGCGGGACTAGCCTACAATGAGCAGTTCTTC. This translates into CASSEPAGLAYNEQFF.

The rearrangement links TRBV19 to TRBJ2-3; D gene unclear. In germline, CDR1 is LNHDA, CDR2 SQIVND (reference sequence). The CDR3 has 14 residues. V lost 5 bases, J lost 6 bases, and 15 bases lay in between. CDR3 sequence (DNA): TGTGCCAGTAGTCCTGAGACTGGTTCGGATACGCAGTATTTT. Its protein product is CASSPETGSDTQYF. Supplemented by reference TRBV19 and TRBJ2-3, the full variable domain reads DGGITQSPKYLFRKEGQNVTLSCEQNLNHDAMYWYRQDPGQGLRLIYYSQIVNDFQKGDIAEGYSVSREKKESFPLTVTSAQKNPTAFYLCASSPETGSDTQYFGPGTRLTVL.

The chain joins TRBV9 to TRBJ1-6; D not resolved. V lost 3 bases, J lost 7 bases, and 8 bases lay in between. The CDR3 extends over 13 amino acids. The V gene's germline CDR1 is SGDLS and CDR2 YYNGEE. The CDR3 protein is CASSGGRNSPLHF. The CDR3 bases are TGTGCCAGCAGCGGCGGTCGGAATTCACCCCTCCACTTT.

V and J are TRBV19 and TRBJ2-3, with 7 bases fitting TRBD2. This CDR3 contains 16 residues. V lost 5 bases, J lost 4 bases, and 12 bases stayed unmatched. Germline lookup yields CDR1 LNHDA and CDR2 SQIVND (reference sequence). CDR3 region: CASSEPGRTSSDTQYF. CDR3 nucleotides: TGTGCCAGTAGTGAACCCGGCCGGACTAGTTCAGATACGCAGTATTTT.